These T cell receptor beta chains were read from a single sample in a study of vaccination and CD4 T cells after COVID-19. The antigens these receptors bind are not known. TCRdb ran MiXCR on the PCR reads and lists one entry per CDR3 protein. The sample includes about 24,000 distinct CDR3 sequences, less than 70% of them seen just once. Sequences were obtained from CD4+ T cells from blood, cultured in vitro. The receptors shown here come from a human donor who had recovered from COVID-19. The CDR3 runs from the conserved cysteine through the conserved F or W. D genes are given only for firm matches. Expanded clones get a size class; other rows say once, few or many, or leave the size out.

V gene	D gene	clone size	J gene	CDR3 DNA	CDR3 protein
TRBV20-1	NA	NA	TRBJ1-5	TGCAGTGCTAGAGATCAGGCAGGGAGCCAGCCCCAGCATTTT	CSARDQAGSQPQHF
TRBV6-1	TRBD1	NA	TRBJ2-7	TGTGCCAGCAGTGGGTTGAAGGGGGCAGGGCCTAGTGAGCAGTACTTC	CASSGLKGAGPSEQYF
TRBV2	TRBD1	once	TRBJ2-7	TGTGCCAGCGACCGGACAGGGACCTACGAGCAGTACTTC	CASDRTGTYEQYF
TRBV28	NA	once	TRBJ2-1	TGTGCCAGCACGGAATTCTCCAGGGGCCGAAGCGGCCATGAGCAGTTCTTC	CASTEFSRGRSGHEQFF
TRBV27	NA	NA	TRBJ1-6	TGTGCCAGCAGTTGGGGCACGGTCGGGAATTCACCCCTCCACTTT	CASSWGTVGNSPLHF
TRBV19	NA	NA	TRBJ1-4	TGTGCCAGTACGGGCAGGGGCAATGAAAAACTGTTTTTT	CASTGRGNEKLFF
TRBV12-3/TRBV12-4	NA	NA	TRBJ1-1	TGTGCCAGCAGTTTAATCGGGTCAAGCACTGAAGCTTTCTTT	CASSLIGSSTEAFF
TRBV27	NA	NA	TRBJ1-1	TGTGCCAGCAGTTGGGCAGGGAACACTGAAGCTTTCTTT	CASSWAGNTEAFF
TRBV20-1	NA	NA	TRBJ2-5	TGCAGTGCTAACGGCTCCCCTGTGGGGGGAGGATGGGAGACCCAGTACTTC	CSANGSPVGGGWETQYF
TRBV7-9	TRBD1	NA	TRBJ1-4	TGTGCCAGCAGCTTAGCCCGGACAGGCGCCGAAAAACTGTTTTTT	CASSLARTGAEKLFF
TRBV24-1	NA	few	TRBJ1-5	TGTGCCACCAGTGATAATCAGGCGGGGCAGCAGCCCCAGCATTTT	CATSDNQAGQQPQHF
TRBV20-1	NA	NA	TRBJ2-3	TGCAGTGCTAGAGGGTACTCCAAGGCAGATACGCAGTATTTT	CSARGYSKADTQYF
TRBV30	TRBD2	once	TRBJ2-2	TGTGCCTCCTTGGGACTATCAACCGGGGAGCTGTTTTTT	CASLGLSTGELFF
TRBV7-2	NA	NA	TRBJ1-1	TGTGCCAGCAGCTTAGCTTGGGGAACCAGGACTGTTTGGGACACTGAAGCTTTCTTT	CASSLAWGTRTVWDTEAFF
TRBV29-1	NA	NA	TRBJ1-3	TGCAGCGTAAACTCTGGAAACACCATATATTTT	CSVNSGNTIYF
TRBV6-1	NA	NA	TRBJ2-2	TGTGCCAGCAGGACGAGAGGGACCGGGGAGCTGTTTTTT	CASRTRGTGELFF
TRBV6-2/TRBV6-3	NA	NA	TRBJ1-5	TGTGCCAGCAGTTACCTGGACAGAATTAGCAATCAGCCCCAGCATTTT	CASSYLDRISNQPQHF
TRBV7-9	TRBD1	NA	TRBJ1-1	TGTGCCAGCAGCTTGACGACAGGGGAGACTGAAGCTTTCTTT	CASSLTTGETEAFF
TRBV9	NA	NA	TRBJ2-3	TGTGCCAGCAGCGCCCCGAACACAGATACGCAGTATTTT	CASSAPNTDTQYF
TRBV20-1	TRBD1	few	TRBJ1-2	TGCAGTGCTATTCCCACAGGGGGCAATGGCTACACCTTC	CSAIPTGGNGYTF
TRBV12-3/TRBV12-4	TRBD2	few	TRBJ2-5	TGTGCCAGCAGTTGGGGACTACAAAAAGAGACCCAGTACTTC	CASSWGLQKETQYF